This passage covers 2 T cell receptor beta chains from one sample sequenced in a study of molecular identifiers for immune sequencing clone quantification. TCRdb analysed the PCR reads with MiXCR anew, one entry per CDR3 protein. Of about 65,000 distinct CDR3 sequences listed, under 20% are singletons. The source material was naive CD8+ T cells from blood, with Jurkat cell RNA spiked in. As for subset: FACS-sorted CD8+CD4-CCR7+CD45RA+ naive T cells. These TCRs come from a human donor in good health. Some libraries in this study had Jurkat cell RNA spiked in.

In this sample, this clonotype turned up once. This chain links TRBV3-1 with TRBJ1-2; 8 bases fit TRBD1. Trimming cost V 2 bases and J 2 bases; bases outside gene matches: 1. CDR1 and CDR2 (germline): LGHDT, YNNKEL (reference sequence). CDR3 length: 14 amino acids. The DNA of the CDR3 is TGTGCCAGCAGCCAAACAGGGGGAAACTATGGCTACACCTTC. Amino acid sequence: CASSQTGGNYGYTF.

This clonotype has just a few counts. A much bigger clone sits one base away, suggesting this may be a read error. The chain combines TRBV14 with TRBJ2-1; 8 bases are shared with TRBD1. CDR1 and CDR2 (germline): SGHDN, FVKESK. This CDR3 is built from 14 residues. CDR3 bases: TGTGCCAGCGGCCATATAGGACAGGGTAATGAGCAGTTCTTC. Residues: CASGHIGQGNEQFF. Drawing the rest from reference TRBV14 and TRBJ2-1, the complete variable domain is EAGVTQFPSHSVIEKGQTVTLRCDPISGHDNLYWYRRVMGKEIKFLLHFVKESKQDESGMPNNRFLAERTGGTYSTLKVQPAELEDSGVYFCASGHIGQGNEQFFGPGTRLTVL.